The 19 T cell receptor beta chains presented below share a single source sample, sequenced in a study of monozygotic twins with inflammatory bowel disease (dated by TCRdb to the late 2010s). Receptor libraries were prepared by 5' RACE. Sequencing took place on an Illumina HiSeq 2500. Each CDR3 protein sequence appears as one entry after TCRdb reprocessed the reads, and no DNA is included. The record for this sample contains about 440,000 distinct CDR3 sequences. The ten largest clones take up 2% to 3% of the sample. Source material: blood. The origin of the receptors is a human donor with ulcerative colitis or Crohn's disease, or a healthy co-twin of an affected twin (not recorded which).

The chain combines TRBV19 with TRBJ1-2; without DNA, the TCRdb call of TRBD1 cannot be checked. The CDR3 covers 13 residues. Germline V gene sequence: CDR1 LNHDA, CDR2 SQIVND (reference sequence). The chain's CDR3 is CASPGQNNYGYTF. The whole variable domain, filled in from reference TRBV19 and TRBJ1-2, reads DGGITQSPKYLFRKEGQNVTLSCEQNLNHDAMYWYRQDPGQGLRLIYYSQIVNDFQKGDIAEGYSVSREKKESFPLTVTSAQKNPTAFYLCASPGQNNYGYTFGSGTRLTVV.

V is TRBV11-2 and J is TRBJ2-7; TCRdb lists TRBD2, though no DNA is available to test this call. The germline CDR1 and CDR2 sequences are SGHAT and FQNNGV. This CDR3 contains 13 residues. CDR3 in amino acids: CASSLGAGGFRYF.

This CDR3 is CSAETGRAQPQHF. The gene calls are TRBV20-1 and TRBJ1-5. Germline-derived CDR1 and CDR2 are DFQATT and SNEGSKA (reference sequence). The CDR3 extends over 13 amino acids.

This sequence joins TRBV6-5 and TRBJ2-7. Germline V gene data show CDR1 as MNHEY and CDR2 as SVGAGI. The CDR3 has 16 amino acids. CDR3 residues: CASSYSAELSVYEQYF.

V usage is TRBV21-1 and J usage is TRBJ2-6; TCRdb calls TRBD1, which cannot be checked without DNA. TRBV21-1 is a pseudogene locus. The CDR3 has 19 residues. The CDR3 region is CASSKDTTGVLSGANVLTF.

The chain has TRBV5-4 and TRBJ1-1. Per germline, CDR1 SGHNT and CDR2 YYREEE (reference sequence). The CDR3 is made up of 14 amino acids. The CDR3: CASSLLRENTEAFF.

J is TRBJ2-2 and V is TRBV11-2. The CDR3 totals 15 residues. Germline lookup yields CDR1 SGHAT and CDR2 FQNNGV. The CDR3 here is CASSLELHVTGELFF.

The chain joins TRBV20-1 to TRBJ1-1. There are 11 residues in the CDR3. In germline, CDR1 is DFQATT, CDR2 SNEGSKA (reference sequence). The CDR3 protein is CSARDRSEAFF.

This sequence joins TRBV7-8 and TRBJ2-1. CDR1 is SGHVS, CDR2 FQNEAQ, per germline. The CDR3 loop spans 13 amino acids. CDR3 sequence reads: CASSPNLGKEQFF.

The gene calls are TRBV5-4 and TRBJ2-2; without DNA, the TCRdb call of TRBD2 cannot be checked. The CDR3 contains 18 residues. Germline loops: CDR1 SGHNT, CDR2 YYREEE (reference sequence). This chain's CDR3 is CASSWLAGDAANTGELFF.

The chain employs TRBV5-6 and TRBJ2-4; the TCRdb D gene call, TRBD1, has no DNA to confirm it. The CDR3 spans 17 residues. The germline gives CDR1 SGHDT, CDR2 YYEEEE. The CDR3 loop is CASSLVGQTGRENIQYF.

The rearrangement joins TRBV9 to TRBJ1-6; the TRBD1 assignment by TCRdb is unverifiable without DNA. CDR3 length: 14 amino acids. The germline CDR1 and CDR2 sequences are SGDLS and YYNGEE. CDR3 in amino acids: CASSVGSGGSPLHF.

CDR3: CSVGVGRGYEQYF. The V call is TRBV29-1, the J call TRBJ2-7; the D call from TCRdb, TRBD1, cannot be confirmed without DNA. The CDR3 sequence is 13 residues long. Germline assignment: CDR1 SQVTM and CDR2 ANQGSEA.

The chain has TRBV4-2 and TRBJ1-1. The CDR3 has 13 amino acids. The germline V gene has CDR1 LGHNA and CDR2 YNFKEQ. The CDR3 is CASSQVMGPEAFF.

CDR3 protein: CASSRDREQYF. The rearrangement joins TRBV7-3 to TRBJ2-7; the TCRdb D gene call, TRBD1, has no DNA to confirm it. This CDR3 spans 11 amino acids. Germline assignment: CDR1 SGHTA and CDR2 FQGTGA. Drawing the rest from reference TRBV7-3 and TRBJ2-7, the complete variable domain is GAGVSQTPSNKVTEKGKYVELRCDPISGHTALYWYRQSLGQGPEFLIYFQGTGAADDSGLPNDRFFAVRPEGSVSTLKIQRTERGDSAVYLCASSRDREQYFGPGTRLTVT.

The chain links TRBV9 to TRBJ1-3. Germline values: CDR1 SGDLS, CDR2 YYNGEE. The CDR3 runs to 15 residues. CDR3 residues: CASSVAPTEGNTIYF.

V and J are TRBV20-1 and TRBJ1-5; lacking DNA, the TRBD1 call made by TCRdb goes unchecked. There are 12 residues in the CDR3. Per germline, CDR1 DFQATT and CDR2 SNEGSKA (reference sequence). CDR3 sequence reads: CSVGQGPQPQHF.

The chain carries TRBV18 and TRBJ1-6. Germline-derived CDR1 and CDR2 are KGHSH and LQKENI. The length of the CDR3 is 15 residues. The CDR3: CASSPGLSRHSPLHF.

The genes are TRBV7-2 and TRBJ1-3; TCRdb's assignment of TRBD1 cannot be checked, as there is no DNA. This CDR3 spans 16 amino acids. CDR1 and CDR2 (germline): SGHTA, FQGNSA. This CDR3 is CASSLVATGTGNTIYF.